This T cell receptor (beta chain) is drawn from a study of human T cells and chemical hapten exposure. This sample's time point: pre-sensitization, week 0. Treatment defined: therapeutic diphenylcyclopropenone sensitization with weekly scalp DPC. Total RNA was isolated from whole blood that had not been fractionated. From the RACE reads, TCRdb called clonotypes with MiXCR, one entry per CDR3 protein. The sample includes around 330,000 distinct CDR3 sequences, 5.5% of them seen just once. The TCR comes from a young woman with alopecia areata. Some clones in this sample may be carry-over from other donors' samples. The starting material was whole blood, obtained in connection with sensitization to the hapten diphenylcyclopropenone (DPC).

The CDR3 reads CASSVRYWANVLTF. Written as DNA, the CDR3 is TGTGCCAGCAGTGTACGGTACTGGGCCAACGTCCTGACTTTC. The rearrangement links TRBV2 to TRBJ2-6; unclear D gene. Trimming stripped 4 bases from V and 5 bases from J, with 9 bases between. CDR1 is SNHLY and CDR2 is FYNNEI in the germline V gene. This CDR3 is built from 14 residues.